This is a list of T cell receptor beta chains from one sample in a study of T cell repertoires in cytomegalovirus infection. TCRdb re-analysed the reads in MiXCR, keeping a single row per CDR3 protein. The sample includes a few hundred thousand distinct CDR3 sequences, about 17% of them seen just once. Material for sequencing was PBMCs. Receptors originate from a human donor in good health (CMV status not recorded). Some clones in this sample may be carry-over from other donors' samples. The CDR3 runs from the conserved cysteine through the conserved F or W. The order of the fields is J gene, V gene, D gene, clone size, CDR3 protein, CDR3 DNA. A D gene is named only where the DNA matches it firmly. The size entry is marked missing in some rows and otherwise reads once, few, many or a size class.

J: TRBJ2-7; V: TRBV7-2; D: TRBD1; size: many; CDR3: CASSPRDRGYEQYF; DNA: TGTGCCAGCAGCCCCCGGGACAGGGGGTACGAGCAGTACTTC
J: TRBJ1-5; V: TRBV19; D: -; size: -; CDR3: CASSGSDGINQPQHF; DNA: TGTGCCAGTTCCGGGTCAGACGGCATCAATCAGCCCCAGCATTTT
J: TRBJ2-3; V: TRBV6-2/TRBV6-3; D: -; size: few; CDR3: CASRLAGVADTQYF; DNA: TGTGCCAGCAGGCTAGCAGGCGTCGCAGATACGCAGTATTTT
J: TRBJ1-1; V: TRBV12-3/TRBV12-4; D: -; size: -; CDR3: CASSRHPEGVNTEAFF; DNA: TGTGCCAGCAGCCGCCACCCGGAGGGGGTGAACACTGAAGCTTTCTTT
J: TRBJ1-1; V: TRBV6-6; D: TRBD1; size: many; CDR3: CASRLQGLNTEAFF; DNA: TGTGCCAGCAGGCTACAGGGGTTGAACACTGAAGCTTTCTTT
J: TRBJ1-2; V: TRBV2; D: -; size: -; CDR3: CASSGRVWDGYTF; DNA: TGTGCCAGCAGTGGCAGGGTTTGGGATGGCTACACCTTC
J: TRBJ1-2; V: TRBV7-2; D: -; size: many; CDR3: CASSLDRKNGYTF; DNA: TGTGCCAGCAGCTTAGACAGGAAGAATGGCTACACCTTC
J: TRBJ2-5; V: TRBV28; D: TRBD1; size: few; CDR3: CASSLSQGYQETQYF; DNA: TGTGCCAGCAGTTTGTCACAGGGGTACCAAGAGACCCAGTACTTC
J: TRBJ2-7; V: TRBV12-3/TRBV12-4; D: TRBD1; size: -; CDR3: CASSFWFTGTGNEQYF; DNA: TGTGCCAGCAGTTTTTGGTTCACCGGGACAGGGAACGAGCAGTACTTC
J: TRBJ2-5; V: TRBV20-1; D: -; size: -; CDR3: CSTGGGQETQYF; DNA: TGCAGTACGGGGGGCGGCCAAGAGACCCAGTACTTC
J: TRBJ1-5; V: TRBV28; D: -; size: -; CDR3: CASSFGYQPQHF; DNA: TGTGCCAGCAGTTTTGGTTATCAGCCCCAGCATTTT
J: TRBJ2-2; V: TRBV7-2; D: -; size: many; CDR3: CASSSWTDTGELFF; DNA: TGTGCCAGCAGCTCATGGACGGACACCGGGGAGCTGTTTTTT
J: TRBJ2-5; V: TRBV4-1; D: TRBD2; size: -; CDR3: CASSQGGTLLETQYF; DNA: TGCGCCAGCAGCCAGGGGGGGACCTTGCTGGAGACCCAGTACTTC
J: TRBJ2-5; V: TRBV7-2; D: TRBD2; size: many; CDR3: CASSYNGGSETQYF; DNA: TGTGCCAGCAGCTACAACGGGGGGTCTGAGACCCAGTACTTC
J: TRBJ2-7; V: TRBV6-1; D: TRBD2; size: few; CDR3: CASSYRVWTRTYEQYF; DNA: TGTGCCAGCAGTTATAGGGTCTGGACTAGAACGTACGAGCAGTACTTC
J: TRBJ2-2; V: TRBV27; D: TRBD2; size: -; CDR3: CASSYRTSGALGTGELFF; DNA: TGTGCCAGCAGTTACAGGACTAGCGGGGCCCTGGGGACCGGGGAGCTGTTTTTT
J: TRBJ1-5; V: TRBV12-3/TRBV12-4; D: -; size: many; CDR3: CASSLGQTNQPQHF; DNA: TGTGCCAGCAGTTTGGGCCAGACCAATCAGCCCCAGCATTTT
J: TRBJ2-1; V: TRBV9; D: -; size: -; CDR3: CASSEPPQGTVQFF; DNA: TGTGCCAGCAGCGAGCCCCCCCAGGGGACTGTGCAGTTCTTC
J: TRBJ2-3; V: TRBV27; D: -; size: few; CDR3: CASSFQSPADTQYF; DNA: TGTGCCAGCAGTTTCCAGAGCCCAGCAGATACGCAGTATTTT
J: TRBJ2-3; V: TRBV12-3/TRBV12-4; D: TRBD2; size: -; CDR3: CASSLAGAGLTDTQYF; DNA: TGTGCCAGCAGTTTAGCTGGAGCGGGGCTCACAGATACGCAGTATTTT
J: TRBJ2-5; V: TRBV7-9; D: TRBD1; size: many; CDR3: CASSWTGRRIRETQYF; DNA: TGTGCCAGCAGCTGGACAGGCCGGCGTATTAGAGAGACCCAGTACTTC
J: TRBJ1-2; V: TRBV10-3; D: -; size: many; CDR3: CAISEPERARGYTF; DNA: TGTGCCATCAGTGAGCCCGAAAGGGCGCGAGGCTACACCTTC
J: TRBJ1-2; V: TRBV7-6; D: TRBD1; size: many; CDR3: CASSASQTGQGDSYGYTF; DNA: TGTGCCAGCAGCGCATCGCAAACAGGACAGGGTGATAGCTATGGCTACACCTTC
J: TRBJ2-1; V: TRBV7-4; D: TRBD1; size: -; CDR3: CASTRQGRDNEQFF; DNA: TGTGCCAGCACCCGACAGGGAAGAGACAATGAGCAGTTCTTC
J: TRBJ2-6; V: TRBV11-3; D: -; size: many; CDR3: CASSLGSGREAGANVLTF; DNA: TGTGCCAGCAGCTTAGGTTCGGGCAGGGAGGCTGGGGCCAACGTCCTGACTTTC
J: TRBJ1-1; V: TRBV20-1; D: -; size: few; CDR3: CSARDGRLPEAFF; DNA: TGCAGTGCTAGAGATGGCAGACTCCCTGAAGCTTTCTTT
J: TRBJ2-2; V: TRBV5-1; D: TRBD1; size: -; CDR3: CASSLEGTGGTGELFF; DNA: TGCGCCAGCAGCTTGGAGGGGACAGGGGGCACCGGGGAGCTGTTTTTT
J: TRBJ2-6; V: TRBV6-1; D: -; size: -; CDR3: CASSSPGYSGANVLTF; DNA: TGTGCCAGCAGTAGTCCAGGGTACTCTGGGGCCAACGTCCTGACTTTC
J: TRBJ1-1; V: TRBV28; D: -; size: few; CDR3: CASTYSSGVAFF; DNA: TGTGCCAGCACCTATTCTTCGGGGGTGGCTTTCTTT
J: TRBJ2-3; V: TRBV12-3/TRBV12-4; D: -; size: few; CDR3: CASRPRISNTDTQYF; DNA: TGTGCCAGCAGGCCCAGGATCTCAAACACAGATACGCAGTATTTT
J: TRBJ2-3; V: TRBV12-3/TRBV12-4; D: -; size: few; CDR3: CASSLRGPPSTDTQYF; DNA: TGTGCCAGCAGTTTACGGGGGCCGCCTAGCACAGATACGCAGTATTTT
J: TRBJ2-6; V: TRBV5-4; D: -; size: -; CDR3: CASSSPLSGANVLTF; DNA: TGTGCCAGCAGCTCGCCACTATCTGGGGCCAACGTCCTGACTTTC
J: TRBJ2-1; V: TRBV10-3; D: TRBD1; size: -; CDR3: CAISAQGARLSTYNEQFF; DNA: TGTGCCATCAGTGCACAGGGGGCGCGCCTTTCGACCTACAATGAGCAGTTCTTC
J: TRBJ2-5; V: TRBV27; D: -; size: -; CDR3: CASSPKGGGYYEETQYF; DNA: TGTGCCAGCAGTCCCAAGGGGGGGGGCTATTACGAAGAGACCCAGTACTTC
J: TRBJ1-3; V: TRBV4-1; D: -; size: -; CDR3: CASSQDWTSNTIYF; DNA: TGCGCCAGCAGCCAAGATTGGACATCGAACACCATATATTTT
J: TRBJ1-2; V: TRBV6-6; D: -; size: few; CDR3: CASSYTSGAYGYTF; DNA: TGTGCCAGCAGTTACACATCCGGGGCCTATGGCTACACCTTC
J: TRBJ2-7; V: TRBV4-3; D: -; size: few; CDR3: CASSHSGGNGGQYF; DNA: TGCGCCAGCAGCCACAGCGGCGGGAACGGCGGGCAGTACTTC
J: TRBJ2-3; V: TRBV7-9; D: -; size: -; CDR3: CASSYGGGSDTQYF; DNA: TGTGCCAGCAGCTATGGGGGGGGCTCAGATACGCAGTATTTT
J: TRBJ1-5; V: TRBV27; D: TRBD1; size: few; CDR3: CASSPTGTGGSYSNQPQHF; DNA: TGTGCCAGCAGTCCGACCGGGACAGGGGGATCTTACAGCAATCAGCCCCAGCATTTT
J: TRBJ1-3; V: TRBV12-3/TRBV12-4; D: -; size: few; CDR3: CASSLMGLSDTIYF; DNA: TGTGCCAGCAGTTTAATGGGATTGTCGGACACCATATATTTT
J: TRBJ2-1; V: TRBV2; D: TRBD2; size: -; CDR3: CASSPGDSGAEQFF; DNA: TGTGCCAGCAGCCCCGGCGATAGCGGGGCTGAGCAGTTCTTC
J: TRBJ2-2; V: TRBV7-6; D: TRBD2; size: many; CDR3: CASSWGLAGTFTGELFF; DNA: TGTGCCAGCAGCTGGGGACTAGCGGGGACCTTCACCGGGGAGCTGTTTTTT
J: TRBJ1-4; V: TRBV23-1; D: TRBD1; size: once; CDR3: CASRMRQGARNEKLFF; DNA: TGCGCCAGCAGGATGCGACAGGGGGCGCGGAATGAAAAACTGTTTTTT
J: TRBJ2-1; V: TRBV7-8; D: -; size: many; CDR3: CASSLVSWVGNEQFF; DNA: TGTGCCAGCAGCTTAGTTTCTTGGGTTGGCAATGAGCAGTTCTTC
J: TRBJ2-7; V: TRBV7-6; D: TRBD2; size: many; CDR3: CASSLKGSSGGTYEQYF; DNA: TGTGCCAGCAGCCTCAAGGGATCTAGCGGGGGAACCTACGAGCAGTACTTC
J: TRBJ1-4; V: TRBV14; D: -; size: -; CDR3: CASSQGFGRINEKLFF; DNA: TGTGCCAGCAGCCAGGGTTTTGGACGGATTAATGAAAAACTGTTTTTT
J: TRBJ2-5; V: TRBV6-2/TRBV6-3; D: -; size: -; CDR3: CASSYSIHKWITGGEYQAEETQYF; DNA: TGTGCCAGCAGTTACTCGATTCACAAGTGGATAACCGGCGGGGAGTATCAAGCCGAAGAGACCCAGTACTTC
J: TRBJ1-1; V: TRBV7-8; D: -; size: many; CDR3: CASSLVLPEAFF; DNA: TGTGCCAGCAGCTTAGTTCTTCCTGAAGCTTTCTTT
J: TRBJ1-3; V: TRBV7-2; D: TRBD1; size: many; CDR3: CASSWTGGSGNTIYF; DNA: TGTGCCAGCAGCTGGACAGGGGGCTCTGGAAACACCATATATTTT
J: TRBJ2-3; V: TRBV6-6; D: -; size: -; CDR3: CASSITRDTQYF; DNA: TGTGCCAGCAGCATTACTAGGGATACGCAGTATTTT
J: TRBJ2-1; V: TRBV28; D: -; size: many; CDR3: CASSPTGRGRNNEQFF; DNA: TGTGCCAGCAGTCCAACCGGAAGGGGCCGAAACAATGAGCAGTTCTTC
J: TRBJ2-1; V: TRBV4-1; D: TRBD1; size: few; CDR3: CASRDRGTYNEQFF; DNA: TGCGCCAGCAGGGACAGGGGGACCTACAATGAGCAGTTCTTC